A selection of T cell receptor beta chains follows, all from one sample in a study of blood T cell repertoires in COVID-19. Generated by immunoSEQ multiplex PCR, the TCRdb table keeps only in-frame clones and is missing some. The sample holds 100,000 to 150,000 clones, over 75% seen once. The material sequenced was peripheral blood. Source of these receptors: a woman of 80 years or more with acute or convalescent COVID-19. Both conserved end residues are part of each CDR3. Each record gives: J gene, V gene, CDR3 protein.

j_gene: TRBJ1-1
v_gene: TRBV18
CDR3aa: CASSPPGRNTEAFF

j_gene: TRBJ2-7
v_gene: TRBV4-3
CDR3aa: CASSRRQEPTYEQYF

j_gene: TRBJ2-3
v_gene: TRBV6-5
CDR3aa: CASSYIAGDLTDTQYF

j_gene: TRBJ1-5
v_gene: TRBV7-9
CDR3aa: CASSSNRGGQPQHF

j_gene: TRBJ2-5
v_gene: TRBV28
CDR3aa: CASVGSLAGGYQETQYF

j_gene: TRBJ1-5
v_gene: TRBV21-1
CDR3aa: CASSKEEGNQPQHF

j_gene: TRBJ1-6
v_gene: TRBV7-3
CDR3aa: CASSLLAGRRLHF

j_gene: TRBJ2-3
v_gene: TRBV5-1
CDR3aa: CASSSPRGPGTDTQYF

j_gene: TRBJ2-1
v_gene: TRBV7-7
CDR3aa: CASSSDRGLSSYNEQFF

j_gene: TRBJ2-3
v_gene: TRBV5-8
CDR3aa: CASSEVVTSGGNTDTQYF

j_gene: TRBJ2-2
v_gene: TRBV19
CDR3aa: CASSIGGWRAGELFF

j_gene: TRBJ1-1
v_gene: TRBV5-8
CDR3aa: CASSLRGLFTEAFF

j_gene: TRBJ1-6
v_gene: TRBV4-1
CDR3aa: CASTDSRSSYNSPLHF

j_gene: TRBJ1-3
v_gene: TRBV19
CDR3aa: CASSNGRVSGNTIYF

j_gene: TRBJ2-1
v_gene: TRBV5-6
CDR3aa: CASSPLVTNNEQFF

j_gene: TRBJ2-2
v_gene: TRBV5-1
CDR3aa: CASRVGQPNTGELFF

j_gene: TRBJ1-1
v_gene: TRBV16
CDR3aa: CASSQFRPQHGTEAFF

j_gene: TRBJ1-5
v_gene: TRBV12-3/TRBV12-4
CDR3aa: CASSIDRNQPQHF

j_gene: TRBJ1-6
v_gene: TRBV7-8
CDR3aa: CASSLVGGSSYNSPLHF

j_gene: TRBJ2-1
v_gene: TRBV5-1
CDR3aa: CASCPTSGGSSSYNEQFF

j_gene: TRBJ1-2
v_gene: TRBV4-2
CDR3aa: CASSQRGEVYTF

j_gene: TRBJ2-3
v_gene: TRBV21-1
CDR3aa: CASSKSGSGAEYCTDTQYF

j_gene: TRBJ1-2
v_gene: TRBV7-8
CDR3aa: CASRGDRDRVNYGYTF

j_gene: TRBJ2-3
v_gene: TRBV28
CDR3aa: CASSPADTDTQYF

j_gene: TRBJ1-1
v_gene: TRBV19
CDR3aa: CASSRQFSMNTEAFF

j_gene: TRBJ2-4
v_gene: TRBV5-6
CDR3aa: CASSHGQDLAKNIQYF

j_gene: TRBJ1-2
v_gene: TRBV6-5
CDR3aa: CASSSRQGIGYTF

j_gene: TRBJ2-3
v_gene: TRBV11-2
CDR3aa: CASSLVAGVSTQYF

j_gene: TRBJ1-2
v_gene: TRBV5-4
CDR3aa: CASSQQGYYGYTF

j_gene: TRBJ1-6
v_gene: TRBV12-3/TRBV12-4
CDR3aa: CASRDNNSPLHF

j_gene: TRBJ1-3
v_gene: TRBV19
CDR3aa: CASSFRDRGNTIYF

j_gene: TRBJ2-1
v_gene: TRBV3-1/TRBV3-2
CDR3aa: CASSLLSGGTNEQFF

j_gene: TRBJ2-1
v_gene: TRBV27
CDR3aa: CASLGEGRNEQFF

j_gene: TRBJ1-2
v_gene: TRBV29-1
CDR3aa: CSVEPGSKGYTF

j_gene: TRBJ2-2
v_gene: TRBV12-2
CDR3aa: CASRLALAGNTGELFF

j_gene: TRBJ1-2
v_gene: TRBV4-3
CDR3aa: CASSQGLAFYGYTF

j_gene: TRBJ1-2
v_gene: TRBV6-1
CDR3aa: CASSEWDRGTNYGYTF

j_gene: TRBJ1-1
v_gene: TRBV18
CDR3aa: CASSREPGGNTEAFF

j_gene: TRBJ1-1
v_gene: TRBV28
CDR3aa: CASSSTTSSEAFF

j_gene: TRBJ1-1
v_gene: TRBV12-5
CDR3aa: CASRVRTEEAFF

j_gene: TRBJ1-5
v_gene: TRBV28
CDR3aa: CASSFRVVGNQPQHF

j_gene: TRBJ1-3
v_gene: TRBV6-5
CDR3aa: CASSYSSRYSGNTIYF

j_gene: TRBJ1-2
v_gene: TRBV2
CDR3aa: CASSAGGGGYTF

j_gene: TRBJ2-1
v_gene: TRBV7-3
CDR3aa: CASSLMWGRGEQFF

j_gene: TRBJ1-2
v_gene: TRBV20-1
CDR3aa: CSASEGATISYTF

j_gene: TRBJ2-2
v_gene: TRBV4-2
CDR3aa: CASSARTGNTGELFF